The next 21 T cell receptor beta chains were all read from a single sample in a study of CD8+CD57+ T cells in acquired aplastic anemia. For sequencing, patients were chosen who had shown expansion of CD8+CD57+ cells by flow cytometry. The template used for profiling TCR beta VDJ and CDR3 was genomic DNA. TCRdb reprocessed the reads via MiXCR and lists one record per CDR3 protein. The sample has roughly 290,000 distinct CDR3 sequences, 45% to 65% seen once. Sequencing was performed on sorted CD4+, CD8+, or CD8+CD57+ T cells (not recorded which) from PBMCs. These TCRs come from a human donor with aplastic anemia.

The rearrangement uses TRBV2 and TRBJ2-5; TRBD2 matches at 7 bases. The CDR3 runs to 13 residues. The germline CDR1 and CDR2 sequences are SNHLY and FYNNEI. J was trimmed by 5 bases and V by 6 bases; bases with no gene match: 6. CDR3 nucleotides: TGTGCCAGCAGGATGACTAGCTTCGAGACCCAGTACTTC. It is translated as CASRMTSFETQYF.

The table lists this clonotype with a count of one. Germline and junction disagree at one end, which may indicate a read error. The chain's CDR3 is CATSNLAGYNERFF. The CDR3 DNA follows: TGTGCCACCAGCAATCTAGCGGGCTACAATGAGCGGTTCTTC. This chain connects TRBV15 to TRBJ2-1; TRBD2 matches 8 bases. CDR3 length: 14 amino acids. The germline gives CDR1 LNHNV, CDR2 YYDKDF (reference sequence). Full variable domain (outside the CDR3, taken from reference TRBV15 and TRBJ2-1): DAMVIQNPRYQVTQFGKPVTLSCSQTLNHNVMYWYQQKSSQAPKLLFHYYDKDFNNEADTPDNFQSRRPNTSFCFLDIRSPGLGDTAMYLCATSNLAGYNERFFGPGTRLTVL.

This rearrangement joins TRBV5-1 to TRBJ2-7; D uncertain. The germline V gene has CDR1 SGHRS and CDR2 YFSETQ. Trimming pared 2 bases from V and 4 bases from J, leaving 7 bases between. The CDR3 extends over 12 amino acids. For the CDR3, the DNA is TGCGCCAGCAGCTTACCAGCTTACGAGCAGTACTTC. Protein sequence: CASSLPAYEQYF.

The CDR3 DNA reads as TGCAGTGCTAGAGATTGGGGAGGGCCGGGGGAGACCCAGTACTTC. Amino acid sequence: CSARDWGGPGETQYF. The chain carries TRBV20-1 and TRBJ2-5, with 7 bases matching TRBD2. V shed 0 bases, J shed 5 bases, and the junction held 9 bases outside the gene matches. The CDR3 has 15 residues. Germline-derived CDR1 and CDR2 are DFQATT and SNEGSKA (reference sequence).

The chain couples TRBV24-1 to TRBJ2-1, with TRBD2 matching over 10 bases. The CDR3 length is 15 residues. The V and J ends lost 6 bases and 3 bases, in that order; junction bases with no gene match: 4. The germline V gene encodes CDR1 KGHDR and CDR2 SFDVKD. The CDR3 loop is CATSPSGGNYNEQFF. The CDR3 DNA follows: TGTGCCACCAGTCCTAGCGGGGGAAACTACAATGAGCAGTTCTTC.

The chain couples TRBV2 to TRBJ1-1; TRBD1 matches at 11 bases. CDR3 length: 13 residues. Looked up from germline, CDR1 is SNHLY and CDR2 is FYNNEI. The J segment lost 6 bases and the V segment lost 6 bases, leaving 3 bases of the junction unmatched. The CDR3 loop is CASSRDRGAEAFF. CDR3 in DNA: TGTGCCAGCAGCCGGGACAGGGGGGCTGAAGCTTTCTTT.

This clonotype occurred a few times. The DNA of the CDR3 is TGTGCCGACGAAGCGGCGGGAGGGCCTCACAATGAGCAGTTCTTC. This translates into CADEAAGGPHNEQFF. The rearrangement joins TRBV5-4 to TRBJ2-1; 9 nucleotides line up with TRBD2. The CDR3 loop spans 15 amino acids. The germline V gene encodes CDR1 SGHNT and CDR2 YYREEE (reference sequence). Germline trimming cut 10 bases from V and 5 bases from J; bases unmatched to any gene: 13.

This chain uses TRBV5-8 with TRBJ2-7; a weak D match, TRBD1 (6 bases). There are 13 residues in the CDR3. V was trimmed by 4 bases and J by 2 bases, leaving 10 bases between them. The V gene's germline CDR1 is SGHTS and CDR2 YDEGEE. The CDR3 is CASSHRVAYEQYF. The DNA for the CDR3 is TGTGCCAGCAGCCACAGGGTAGCCTACGAGCAGTACTTC.

DNA for the CDR3: TGTGCCAGCAGCCCAAGGGTTTGGGGCTACACCTTC. Translating it yields CASSPRVWGYTF. The chain has TRBV7-9 and TRBJ1-2; D is unclear. This CDR3 contains 12 residues. Germline V gene lookup returns CDR1 SEHNR and CDR2 FQNEAQ (reference sequence). V lost 5 bases to trimming and J lost 8 bases, with 12 bases between them.

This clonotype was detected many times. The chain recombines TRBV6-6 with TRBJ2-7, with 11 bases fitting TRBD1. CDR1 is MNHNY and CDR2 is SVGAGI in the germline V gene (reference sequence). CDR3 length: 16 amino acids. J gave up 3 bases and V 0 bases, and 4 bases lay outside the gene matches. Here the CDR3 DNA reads TGTGCCAGCAGTTACTCGCCGGGACAGGGGGGCTACGAGCAGTACTTC. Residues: CASSYSPGQGGYEQYF.

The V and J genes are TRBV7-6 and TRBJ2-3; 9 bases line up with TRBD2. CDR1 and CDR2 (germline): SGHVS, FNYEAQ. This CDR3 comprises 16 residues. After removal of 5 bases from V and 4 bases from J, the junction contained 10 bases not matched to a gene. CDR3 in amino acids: CASSPRGGGASDTQYF. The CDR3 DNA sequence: TGTGCCAGCAGCCCCAGGGGCGGGGGGGCATCAGATACGCAGTATTTT.

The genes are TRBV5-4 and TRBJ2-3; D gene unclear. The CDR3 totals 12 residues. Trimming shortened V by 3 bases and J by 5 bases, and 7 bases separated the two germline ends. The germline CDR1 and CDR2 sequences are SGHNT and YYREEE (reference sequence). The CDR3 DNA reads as TGTGCCAGCAGCTCTGACCGAGATACGCAGTATTTT. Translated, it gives CASSSDRDTQYF.

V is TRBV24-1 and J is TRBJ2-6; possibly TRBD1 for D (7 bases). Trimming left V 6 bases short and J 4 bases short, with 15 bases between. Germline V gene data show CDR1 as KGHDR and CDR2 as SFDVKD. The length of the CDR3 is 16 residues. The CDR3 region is CATSPAGGSGANVLTF. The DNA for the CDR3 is TGTGCCACCAGTCCCGCAGGGGGGTCGGGGGCCAACGTCCTGACTTTC.

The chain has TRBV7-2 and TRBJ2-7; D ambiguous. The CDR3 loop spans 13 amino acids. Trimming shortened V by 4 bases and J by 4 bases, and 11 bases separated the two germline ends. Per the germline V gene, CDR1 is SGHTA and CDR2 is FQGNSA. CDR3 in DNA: TGTGCCAGCAGCTCCTTCGACGGGTACGAGCAGTACTTC. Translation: CASSSFDGYEQYF.

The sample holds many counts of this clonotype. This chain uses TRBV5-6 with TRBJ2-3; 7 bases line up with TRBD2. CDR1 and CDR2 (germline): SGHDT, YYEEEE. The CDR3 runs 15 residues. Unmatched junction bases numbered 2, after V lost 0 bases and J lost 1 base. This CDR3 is CASSLALAGTDTQYF. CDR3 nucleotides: TGTGCCAGCAGCTTGGCCCTAGCGGGCACAGATACGCAGTATTTT. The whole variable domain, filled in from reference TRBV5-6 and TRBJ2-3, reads DAGVTQSPTHLIKTRGQQVTLRCSPKSGHDTVSWYQQALGQGPQFIFQYYEEEERQRGNFPDRFSGHQFPNYSSELNVNALLLGDSALYLCASSLALAGTDTQYFGPGTRLTVL.

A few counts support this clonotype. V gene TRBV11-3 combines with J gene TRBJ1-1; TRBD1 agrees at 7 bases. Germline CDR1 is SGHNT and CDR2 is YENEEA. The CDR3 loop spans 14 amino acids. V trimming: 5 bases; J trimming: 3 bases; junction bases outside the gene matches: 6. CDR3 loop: CASSRQGGDTEAFF. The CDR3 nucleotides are TGTGCCAGCAGCCGACAGGGAGGCGACACTGAAGCTTTCTTT.

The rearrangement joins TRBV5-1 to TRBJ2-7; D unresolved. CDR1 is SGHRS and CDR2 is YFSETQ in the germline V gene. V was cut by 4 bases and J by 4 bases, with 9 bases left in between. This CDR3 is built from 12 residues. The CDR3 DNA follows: TGCGCCAGCAGCCCTAACGGTTACGAGCAGTACTTC. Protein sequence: CASSPNGYEQYF.

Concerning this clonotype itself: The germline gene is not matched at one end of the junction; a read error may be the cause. As DNA, the CDR3 is TGTGCCAGCAGTGGCCCCGGGGACAACTCCTATGGCTACACTTTC. It yields the protein CASSGPGDNSYGYTF. This chain connects TRBV2 to TRBJ1-2; D is possibly TRBD1 (6 bases). CDR3 length equals 15 residues. CDR1 and CDR2 (germline): SNHLY, FYNNEI.

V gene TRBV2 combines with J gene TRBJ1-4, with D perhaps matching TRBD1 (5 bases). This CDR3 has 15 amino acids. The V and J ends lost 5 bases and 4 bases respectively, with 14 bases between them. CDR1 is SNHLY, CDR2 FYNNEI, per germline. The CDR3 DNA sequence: TGTGCCAGCAGTCCGAGACAGACCTATAATGAAAAACTGTTTTTT. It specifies CASSPRQTYNEKLFF.

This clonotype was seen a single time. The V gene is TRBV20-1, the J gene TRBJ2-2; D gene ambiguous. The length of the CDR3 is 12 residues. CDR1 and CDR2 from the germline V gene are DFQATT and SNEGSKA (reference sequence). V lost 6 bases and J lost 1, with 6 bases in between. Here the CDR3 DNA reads TGCAGTGCAAGACAGAACACCGGGGAGCTGTTTTTT. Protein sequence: CSARQNTGELFF.

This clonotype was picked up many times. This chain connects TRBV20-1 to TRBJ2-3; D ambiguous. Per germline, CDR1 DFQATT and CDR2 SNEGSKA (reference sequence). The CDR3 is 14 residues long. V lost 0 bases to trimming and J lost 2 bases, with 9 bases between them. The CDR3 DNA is TGCAGTGCTAGAGAGGTGCGTTTCACAGATACGCAGTATTTT. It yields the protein CSAREVRFTDTQYF.